This T cell receptor (beta chain) came from a study of T cells after yellow fever vaccination. On the study more broadly: Each low-cell-number fraction was prepared by means of SMART-Seq v4 Ultra Low Input. Notes on the study in general: Any FACS-sorted repertoire could hold abundant clonotypes that contaminate it from the bulk population. A weaker but faster secondary response was observed, peaking on day 5 versus 15. Primary-vaccination clones mostly resurfaced post-booster (about 95% CD4, about 87% CD8).

Details on this clonotype: Its cognate antigen is unknown.

TCRdb re-called the 5' RACE reads through MiXCR, storing one row per CDR3 protein. The table has 300,000 to 450,000 distinct CDR3 sequences, roughly 8% seen once. The V and J ends lost 1 base and 5 bases, in that order; junction bases with no gene match: 9. Germline V gene sequence: CDR1 SGHKS, CDR2 YYEKEE (reference sequence). This CDR3 region has 16 residues. The sequence was collected from a man aged 18-30 years who received the YFV17D yellow fever vaccine. This specimen consisted of PBMCs, obtained around 45 days after the first yellow fever vaccination. The chain links TRBV5-5 to TRBJ2-5; 9 nucleotides line up with TRBD2. CDR3 sequence reads: CASSLLVAGAWETQYF. The CDR3 coding sequence is TGTGCCAGCAGCTTGTTGGTAGCGGGGGCCTGGGAGACCCAGTACTTC. Combining the CDR3 with reference TRBV5-5 and TRBJ2-5 gives the whole variable domain DAGVTQSPTHLIKTRGQQVTLRCSPISGHKSVSWYQQVLGQGPQFIFQYYEKEERGRGNFPDRFSARQFPNYSSELNVNALLLGDSALYLCASSLLVAGAWETQYFGPGTRLLVL.